This TCR beta chain was captured in a study of radiation and T cells in renal cell carcinoma. Overall study: Nephrectomy followed 15 Gy stereotactic body radiation by 4 weeks. The study, taken as a whole, reports: Without pretreatment biopsies, baseline tumor clonotype presence was undetermined. In blood, top tumor clones expanded by 2 weeks, shrinking by 4.

Germline-derived CDR1 and CDR2 are SGHTA and FQGNSA. CDR3 length equals 18 residues. V lost 5 bases, J lost 0 bases, and 11 bases stayed unmatched. About this clone: Antigen specificity is unknown.

Assay: immunoSEQ multiplex PCR; the TCRdb copy retains only in-frame clones and omits some. The sample lists about 130,000 clones; 88% were seen once. Stated time point: blood 2 weeks post-SBRT. Treatment given: 15 Gy SBRT to primary tumor, nephrectomy 4 weeks later. Clear cell pathology was present in this patient's renal cell carcinoma. Sequenced material: blood, taken from a patient whose treatment included radiotherapy and nephrectomy. This sequence joins TRBV7-2 and TRBJ2-7; 12 bases agree with TRBD2. The receptor comes from an older woman with renal cell carcinoma. The CDR3 DNA sequence: TGTGCCAGCAGCCGCGTCCCTAGCGGGGGGGGGAGCTCCTACGAGCAGTACTTC. The encoded protein is CASSRVPSGGGSSYEQYF.